This T cell receptor beta chain was captured by sequencing in a study of cytomegalovirus exposure and HLA in healthy donors. CDR3 length equals 13 residues. Germline loops: CDR1 SGHNT, CDR2 YENEEA. Trimming took 3 bases from V and 2 from J, leaving 7 bases between them. The PCR used 60 Vbeta and 13 Jbeta primers. Assay: immunoSEQ multiplex PCR; the TCRdb copy retains only in-frame clones and omits some. The sample consists of 170,000 or so clones, 81% of them appearing once. The sequenced material came from PBMCs. The V and J genes are TRBV11-3 and TRBJ2-5, with D hard to call. This receptor was identified in a woman aged 30 to 39 in good health and CMV-seronegative. The CDR3 protein is CASSFGDQETQYF. The CDR3 region has the DNA TGTGCCAGCAGCTTCGGAGATCAAGAGACCCAGTACTTC.